The present entry profiles one TCR beta chain with its context. What it recognizes is unknown. Time point of the sample: week 47, end of study. In the vaccine, a single dose held 300 ug of the mutant IDH1 20-mer peptide, along with topical imiquimod. During weeks 1, 3, 5, 7, 11, 15, 19 and 23, patients received eight vaccinations. The repertoire was sequenced with immunoSEQ multiplex PCR; TCRdb's copy has only in-frame clones and lacks some. The table lists about 34,000 clones, around 87% of them singletons. This sample was included in a study of a mutant IDH1 vaccine in newly diagnosed glioma. The wider study: Once 4-6 weeks had passed after radiotherapy alone, vaccination started, or it started with temozolomide cycles. Sex distribution of treated patients was around 62% male and approximately 38% female; mean age was about 40 years. Every participant had undergone radiotherapy, temozolomide, or both before, and most underwent both.

CDR1 is MNHNY and CDR2 is SVGAGI in the germline V gene (reference sequence). CDR3 size: 13 residues. Between the trimmed V and J ends, which lost 8 bases and 4 bases, there was a span of 14 bases. The source is a woman in her twenties or thirties with glioma. This material consisted of PBMCs, taken from a glioma patient whose treatment included an IDH1 peptide vaccine. The chain employs TRBV6-6 and TRBJ2-5; TRBD2 might be the D (7 bases). Written as DNA, the CDR3 is TGTGCCAGCTCTTGGGGAGGGGGAGAGACCCAGTACTTC. Protein product: CASSWGGGETQYF.